This T cell receptor (beta chain) is from a study of T cell changes during pregnancy in multiple sclerosis. The germline gives CDR1 MNHNS, CDR2 SASEGT. The CDR3 sequence is 13 residues long. Trimming pared 10 bases from V and 4 bases from J, leaving 11 bases between. Measured with immunoSEQ multiplex PCR; TCRdb has only the in-frame clones, and not every one. The data contain about 40,000 clones, over 75% of them singletons. The source is a female donor with multiple sclerosis, enrolled in a pregnancy study. The V and J genes are TRBV6-1 and TRBJ2-6, with a possible D match to TRBD1 (6 bases). The sequences come from CD4+ T cells from peripheral blood mononuclear cells, collected before pregnancy. CDR3 region: CATNTGGANVLTF. In nucleotides, the CDR3 is TGTGCCACCAACACAGGGGGGGCCAACGTCCTGACTTTC.